This passage covers 5 T cell receptor beta chains from one sample sequenced in a study of shared clonotypes between healthy human individuals. Only CD45RO-negative cells positively selected for CCR7 counted as naive CD8 cells, so terminally differentiated effector memory CD45RA+ cells were excluded. Here immunoSEQ multiplex PCR was the method, and the copy in TCRdb shows in-frame clones only, minus some. Altogether over 2,000,000 clones are present, 93% being singletons, with the ten largest covering around 1.7%. Source material: naive CD8+ T cells from PBMCs. The receptors were sampled from a man aged 18 to 30 in good health. Some clones in this sample may be carry-over from other donors' samples.

The J gene is TRBJ2-1, the V gene TRBV4-1; 7 bases line up with TRBD2. The CDR3 length is 18 residues. Unmatched junction bases numbered 12, after V lost 1 base and J lost 3 bases. The germline V gene encodes CDR1 MGHRA and CDR2 YSYEKL. The DNA for the CDR3 is TGCGCCAGCAGCCAAGGTCCGATAGGACGGGAGGTCTACAATGAGCAGTTCTTC. Amino acid sequence: CASSQGPIGREVYNEQFF.

V usage is TRBV5-1 and J usage is TRBJ2-3; D is tentatively TRBD1 or TRBD2 (5 bases each). Trimming removed 5 bases at V and 0 bases at J, with 10 bases between. The CDR3 totals 14 residues. Germline CDR1 reads SGHRS; CDR2 reads YFSETQ. The CDR3 region is CASSTRDSTDTQYF. As DNA, the CDR3 is TGCGCCAGCAGTACCCGGGACAGCACAGATACGCAGTATTTT.

With respect to this clone: In the same sample, other DNA sequences code for this CDR3. The V and J genes are TRBV19 and TRBJ1-4; the D is unclear. V lost 2 bases, J lost 2 bases, and 9 bases lay in between. Germline lookup yields CDR1 LNHDA and CDR2 SQIVND (reference sequence). The CDR3 is 15 amino acids. CDR3 in amino acids: CASSILGSTNEKLFF. CDR3 nucleotide sequence: TGTGCCAGTAGTATATTGGGGAGTACTAATGAAAAACTGTTTTTT.

The J gene is TRBJ2-3, the V gene TRBV6-4; D uncertain. Trimming stripped 5 bases from V and 1 base from J, with 4 bases between. From germline, CDR1 is MRHNA and CDR2 SNTAGT. The CDR3 sequence is 12 residues long. CDR3 in amino acids: CASSTGTDTQYF. CDR3 DNA: TGTGCCAGCAGTACAGGCACAGATACGCAGTATTTT.

The chain links TRBV27 to TRBJ1-4; D is uncertain. Deletions cut 6 bases from V and 0 bases from J, with 11 bases between. This CDR3 contains 15 residues. Looked up from germline, CDR1 is MNHEY and CDR2 is SMNVEV (reference sequence). The CDR3 DNA is TGTGCCAGCAGCCGATTATTCGCAACTAATGAAAAACTGTTTTTT. Translated: CASSRLFATNEKLFF.